The T cell receptor (beta chain) under discussion was sequenced for a study of blood T cells in healthy people across ages. A second roughly 7 to 12 cycle PCR used barcoded and J-beta primers. Each cDNA molecule was tagged by a template-switch adaptor that had 12 random nucleotides. In TCRdb, the 5' RACE reads were re-called with MiXCR into one record per CDR3 protein. Among 1.4 million to 1.5 million distinct CDR3 sequences listed, 42% were seen once. Each donor was a healthy Caucasian individual from Russia, aged about 6 to 100. Around 9.4 milliliters was the volume of peripheral blood drawn from each donor. Researchers isolated at least 6 million PBMCs per sample. This clonotype came up a few times. Trimming stripped 3 bases from V and 2 bases from J, with 8 bases between. CDR1 is MDHEN, CDR2 SYDVKM, per germline. The CDR3 has 13 residues.

Sequencing input: blood. This clonotype originated in a woman aged 18-29 years in good health. The chain uses TRBV28 and TRBJ2-7; D is undetermined. In nucleotides, the CDR3 is TGTGCCAGCAGTTTTTCATCTCCCTACGAGCAGTACTTC. Translating it yields CASSFSSPYEQYF.